The 17 T cell receptor beta chains presented below share a single source sample, sequenced in a study of cytomegalovirus exposure and HLA in healthy donors. PCR was performed using 60 Vbeta and 13 Jbeta primers. This table comes from immunoSEQ multiplex PCR, and its TCRdb copy is limited to in-frame clones, with some not included. In the table there are roughly 90,000 clones, 65% to 85% of which are singletons. The sequenced sample consisted of PBMCs. The receptors come from a man between 18 and 29 years old in good health and CMV-seronegative.

The V gene is TRBV6-6, the J gene TRBJ2-1; D might be TRBD2 (5 bases). The ends were cut back, 2 bases at V and 0 bases at J, with 8 bases in the middle. Per the germline V gene, CDR1 is MNHNY and CDR2 is SVGAGI (reference sequence). The CDR3 extends over 15 amino acids. CDR3 sequence reads: CASSYLGSSYNEQFF. Here the CDR3 DNA reads TGTGCCAGCAGTTACCTAGGGAGCTCCTACAATGAGCAGTTCTTC.

This clone was seen once. This sequence joins TRBV13 and TRBJ2-7, with 10 bases identical to TRBD2. The CDR3 consists of 17 residues. The germline gives CDR1 PRHDT, CDR2 FYEKMQ (reference sequence). The junction had 11 bases not matched to a gene; V was cut back by 5 bases and J by 1 base. CDR3 sequence reads: CASSQGLQRGGSYEQYF. CDR3 bases: TGTGCCAGCAGCCAAGGCCTCCAGCGGGGGGGGTCCTACGAGCAGTACTTC. The full variable domain, with the rest looked up from reference TRBV13 and TRBJ2-7, is AAGVIQSPRHLIKEKRETATLKCYPIPRHDTVYWYQQGPGQDPQFLISFYEKMQSDKGSIPDRFSAQQFSDYHSELNMSSLELGDSALYFCASSQGLQRGGSYEQYFGPGTRLTVT.

V is TRBV7-8 and J is TRBJ1-4; tentative D call: TRBD1 (5 bases). The V end lost 4 bases, the J end lost 0 bases, and 9 bases lay between the germline ends. Germline assignment: CDR1 SGHVS and CDR2 FQNEAQ. The CDR3 loop spans 15 amino acids. CDR3 protein: CASSSQGATNEKLFF. Written as DNA, the CDR3 is TGTGCCAGCAGCTCCCAGGGTGCAACTAATGAAAAACTGTTTTTT.

The rearrangement joins TRBV10-3 to TRBJ2-1, with 8 bases fitting TRBD1. Germline V gene data show CDR1 as ENHRY and CDR2 as SYGVKD. Trimming removed 10 bases from V and 5 bases from J; junction bases left unmatched: 7. CDR3 size: 13 residues. The CDR3 DNA reads as TGTGCCACCGCGGACAGGGCAAACAATGAGCAGTTCTTC. It encodes CATADRANNEQFF.

V gene TRBV6-5 combines with J gene TRBJ1-1; D is ambiguous. Germline V gene data show CDR1 as MNHEY and CDR2 as SVGAGI. V gave up 0 bases and J gave up 2 bases, with 13 bases separating them. The CDR3 has 16 residues. The CDR3 here is CASSYSLQASNTEAFF. Here the CDR3 DNA reads TGTGCCAGCAGTTACTCTTTGCAGGCCTCAAACACTGAAGCTTTCTTT.

The rearrangement joins TRBV6-1 to TRBJ1-4, with 8 positions matching TRBD1. V gave up 6 bases and J gave up 4 bases; unmatched junction bases: 1. Germline V CDR1 and CDR2: MNHNS, SASEGT. The CDR3 has 13 residues. CDR3 residues: CASRDRVNEKLFF. The CDR3 nucleotides read TGTGCCAGCAGGGACAGGGTTAATGAAAAACTGTTTTTT.

The chain combines TRBV6-1 with TRBJ1-2, with 8 positions matching TRBD1. The CDR3 runs to 13 residues. Germline loops: CDR1 MNHNS, CDR2 SASEGT. The J segment lost 6 bases and the V segment lost 5 bases, leaving 5 bases of the junction unmatched. CDR3: CASSSGQGDGYTF. As DNA, the CDR3 is TGTGCCAGCAGTTCCGGACAGGGTGATGGCTACACCTTC.

The chain is built from TRBV19 and TRBJ2-7; 7 nucleotides line up with TRBD1. Per the germline V gene, CDR1 is LNHDA and CDR2 is SQIVND (reference sequence). After removal of 5 bases from V and 7 bases from J, the junction contained 11 bases not matched to a gene. The CDR3 spans 14 residues. CDR3 residues: CASSVDHRGREQYF. The CDR3 DNA reads TGTGCCAGTAGTGTGGACCACAGGGGACGGGAGCAGTACTTC.

The rearrangement uses TRBV5-1 and TRBJ2-2; 11 bases agree with TRBD2. Germline values: CDR1 SGHRS, CDR2 YFSETQ. The CDR3 runs to 14 residues. The J segment lost 7 bases and the V segment lost 7 bases, leaving 6 bases of the junction unmatched. CDR3 DNA sequence: TGCGCCAGCCATAGCGGGGGGGCCAGCGGGGAGCTGTTTTTT. Translating gives CASHSGGASGELFF.

A note on this clone: Other DNA sequences in this specimen translate into the identical CDR3. The CDR3 spells CASSQDTGQGYGEKLFF. The CDR3 nucleotides are TGTGCCAGCAGCCAGGACACGGGACAGGGTTACGGAGAAAAACTGTTTTTT. This sequence joins TRBV4-2 and TRBJ1-4; 9 bases are a match to TRBD1. Germline-derived CDR1 and CDR2 are LGHNA and YNFKEQ. The CDR3 sequence is 17 residues long. The trim removed 3 bases at V and 8 bases at J, leaving 13 bases unmatched.

V usage is TRBV29-1 and J usage is TRBJ1-2; TRBD1 agrees at 11 bases. Unmatched junction bases numbered 7, after V lost 6 bases and J lost 4 bases. This CDR3 contains 14 residues. Germline values: CDR1 SQVTM, CDR2 ANQGSEA. CDR3 loop: CSVQSGTGGYGYTF. As DNA, the CDR3 is TGCAGCGTCCAGTCCGGGACAGGGGGCTATGGCTACACCTTC.

This chain links TRBV9 with TRBJ2-5; 8 positions agree with TRBD2. V shed 3 bases and J 10 bases; nucleotides not matched to a gene: 14. The CDR3 contains 15 residues. Looked up from germline, CDR1 is SGDLS and CDR2 is YYNGEE. The CDR3 DNA is TGTGCCAGCAGCGCTACAGCGGGGGTGGTCGGGGGCCAGTACTTC. This codes for CASSATAGVVGGQYF.

The V and J genes are TRBV10-2 and TRBJ1-2, with D perhaps matching TRBD1 (5 bases). Germline V gene sequence: CDR1 WSHSY, CDR2 SAAADI. V was cut by 3 bases and J by 6 bases, with 11 bases left in between. The CDR3 covers 13 residues. The CDR3 DNA reads TGCGCCAGCAGTGAAACCGACAGCCATGGCTACACCTTC. Residues: CASSETDSHGYTF.

This clone was observed a handful of times. CDR3 DNA: TGTGCCAGCAGCTTAGCAACAGGGAGTCACGAGCAGTACTTC. It specifies CASSLATGSHEQYF. V and J are TRBV7-6 and TRBJ2-7, with D perhaps matching TRBD1 (6 bases). There are 14 residues in the CDR3. From germline, CDR1 is SGHVS and CDR2 FNYEAQ. Trimming cost V 0 bases and J 5 bases, with 11 bases left between them.

The chain recombines TRBV30 with TRBJ1-2; perhaps TRBD1 as D (6 bases). CDR1 GTSNPN and CDR2 SVGIG come from the germline V gene (reference sequence). The CDR3 totals 13 residues. V was trimmed by 6 bases and J by 4 bases, leaving 15 bases between them. The DNA for the CDR3 is TGTGCCTGTTCCCAACAGGGATTCTATGGCTACACCTTC. Its translation is CACSQQGFYGYTF.

The V gene is TRBV19, the J gene TRBJ1-5; D possibly corresponds to TRBD1 (5 bases). Germline CDR1 reads LNHDA; CDR2 reads SQIVND (reference sequence). The CDR3 length is 14 residues. V lost 6 bases and J 7 bases, leaving 16 bases between the germline ends. The CDR3 sequence is CASRPPGGRQPQHF. For the CDR3, the DNA is TGTGCCAGTAGGCCACCGGGGGGAAGACAGCCCCAGCATTTT.

In its sample, this clone was seen once. The chain has TRBV29-1 and TRBJ1-1; TRBD1 agrees at 8 bases. The CDR3 covers 12 residues. Germline V gives CDR1 SQVTM, CDR2 ANQGSEA. With 4 bases clipped from V and 8 bases from J, the junction kept 6 bases outside the gene matches. The CDR3 nucleotides read TGCAGCGTTGCGAGGCAGGGGGCGGAAGCTTTCTTT. Its protein product is CSVARQGAEAFF.